The clone carrying this T cell receptor beta chain was recorded a few times. Antigen specificity is unknown. The sample comes from a study of beta chain features in type 1 diabetes. For the study at large: Patients were similar to healthy donors in age and gender (as well as in cell yields). Study results and caveats: For Type 1 diabetes patients, all four CD4+ subsets carried TCRB CDR3s that were moderately but significantly shorter. Diminished insertions and augmented deletions at VDJ junctions characterized type 1 diabetes patients. Highly expressing activated T cells could be over-counted with a cDNA template.

The V end lost 0 bases, the J end lost 2 bases, and 6 bases lay between the germline ends. Germline V gene data show CDR1 as SGHTA and CDR2 as FQGNSA. This CDR3 is 14 amino acids long. Expressed TCRB transcripts were sequenced, since all the RNA that had been isolated was reverse transcribed. TCRdb's table, derived via immunoSEQ multiplex PCR, lists solely in-frame clones and lacks some. The sample includes hundreds of thousands of clones, over 13% of them seen just once. The chain couples TRBV7-2 to TRBJ2-3, with D unresolved. The clonotype originates from a man between 18 and 35 years old with type 1 diabetes. The sequenced material came from naive CD4+ T cells from blood. The CDR3 sequence is CASSLAVNTDTQYF. CDR3 nucleotides: TGTGCCAGCAGCTTAGCGGTAAACACAGATACGCAGTATTTT.